This TCR beta chain comes out of a study of shared clonotypes between healthy human individuals. Study overall: Each donor had three CD4 naive, three CD4 memory, two CD8 naive and one CD8 memory plate. Study results and caveats: Apart from blood, nothing was sampled; tissue repertoires likely differ.

Worth noting for this clone: Antigen unknown.

Clones were read by immunoSEQ multiplex PCR, and TCRdb kept only the in-frame ones, dropping some. The sample records about 1 million clones, 65% to 75% being singletons. The V end was cut by 4 bases, the J end by 5 bases, with 16 bases between. From germline, CDR1 is SGHNT and CDR2 YYREEE (reference sequence). CDR3 length: 15 residues. Sequenced: memory CD4+ T cells sorted from blood. Subset denoted: CD45RA-negative fraction. The J gene is TRBJ1-5, the V gene TRBV5-4, with D uncertain. This receptor was obtained from a man younger than 35 in good health. The DNA for the CDR3 is TGTGCCAGCAGCCCGGGCCCTACCCTAGATCAGCCCCAGCATTTT. This translates into CASSPGPTLDQPQHF.